This is a list of T cell receptor beta chains from one sample in a study of shared clonotypes between healthy human individuals. Clones were read by immunoSEQ multiplex PCR, and TCRdb kept only the in-frame ones, dropping some. The data hold millions of clones, with around 90% observed a single time. The sequencing input was naive CD4+ T cells sorted from blood. The receptors originated from a man younger than 30 in good health. Each CDR3 is given with its conserved first and last residue. Each record gives: V gene, J gene, clone size, D gene, CDR3 DNA, CDR3 protein. D genes are given only for firm matches. Only part of the rows carry a size: once, few, many, or a class if the clone is expanded.

v_call: TRBV10-3; j_call: TRBJ2-2; clone_size: NA; d_call: TRBD1; cdr3_nt: TGTGCCATCAGTACCGGGACAGGGGACACCGGGGAGCTGTTTTTT; cdr3_aa: CAISTGTGDTGELFF
v_call: TRBV9; j_call: TRBJ2-5; clone_size: NA; d_call: NA; cdr3_nt: TGTGCCAGCAGCGCCGCCCCCTTTGAGACCCAGTACTTC; cdr3_aa: CASSAAPFETQYF
v_call: TRBV5-1; j_call: TRBJ2-1; clone_size: NA; d_call: TRBD2; cdr3_nt: TGCGCCAGCAGCTTGGAGGCGGGAGTCTCCTACAATGAGCAGTTCTTC; cdr3_aa: CASSLEAGVSYNEQFF
v_call: TRBV5-1; j_call: TRBJ2-5; clone_size: once; d_call: TRBD2; cdr3_nt: TGCGCCAGCAGCGCCACTCCGACTAGCGGGAGGGCCGGTGAGACCCAGTACTTC; cdr3_aa: CASSATPTSGRAGETQYF
v_call: TRBV7-2; j_call: TRBJ1-2; clone_size: NA; d_call: NA; cdr3_nt: TGTGCCAGCAGCTTAGTAGCCGTAGGCCAGGACTATGGCTACACCTTC; cdr3_aa: CASSLVAVGQDYGYTF
v_call: TRBV7-2; j_call: TRBJ2-7; clone_size: NA; d_call: TRBD2; cdr3_nt: TGTGCCAGCAGCCCGGACGGACTAGTCTACGAGCAGTACTTC; cdr3_aa: CASSPDGLVYEQYF
v_call: TRBV2; j_call: TRBJ2-2; clone_size: NA; d_call: NA; cdr3_nt: TGTGCCAGCAGTGATGGGGTCACCGGGGAGCTGTTTTTT; cdr3_aa: CASSDGVTGELFF
v_call: TRBV6-5; j_call: TRBJ1-2; clone_size: NA; d_call: TRBD1; cdr3_nt: TGTGCCAGCAGCCGGGCGGGACAGGGCCATGGCTACACCTTC; cdr3_aa: CASSRAGQGHGYTF
v_call: TRBV6-5; j_call: TRBJ2-5; clone_size: NA; d_call: TRBD2; cdr3_nt: TGTGCCAGCACCGAAGCGGGAGGTCAAGAGACCCAGTACTTC; cdr3_aa: CASTEAGGQETQYF
v_call: TRBV6-1; j_call: TRBJ1-2; clone_size: NA; d_call: NA; cdr3_nt: TGTGCCAGCAGTGCAACGGCAGCCTATGGCTACACCTTC; cdr3_aa: CASSATAAYGYTF
v_call: TRBV6-6; j_call: TRBJ2-3; clone_size: NA; d_call: NA; cdr3_nt: TGTGCCAGCAGTTACCTAGCGAACACAGATACGCAGTATTTT; cdr3_aa: CASSYLANTDTQYF
v_call: TRBV30; j_call: TRBJ1-6; clone_size: NA; d_call: NA; cdr3_nt: TGTGCCTGGAGTCCTGCAGGGGCGGGACATTCACCCCTCCACTTT; cdr3_aa: CAWSPAGAGHSPLHF
v_call: TRBV5-4; j_call: TRBJ2-3; clone_size: NA; d_call: TRBD2; cdr3_nt: TGTGCCAGCAGCACGGGACTAGGGAGCACAGATACGCAGTATTTT; cdr3_aa: CASSTGLGSTDTQYF
v_call: TRBV6-5; j_call: TRBJ1-2; clone_size: NA; d_call: TRBD1; cdr3_nt: TGTGCCAGCAGTTACGATGCGACAGGGCTCTATGGCTACACCTTC; cdr3_aa: CASSYDATGLYGYTF
v_call: TRBV9; j_call: TRBJ2-7; clone_size: NA; d_call: TRBD2; cdr3_nt: TGTGCCAGCAGCGTATCGACAGGGGTTCCTTCCGGGACTAGCGGGAGGATTAACGAGCAGTACTTC; cdr3_aa: CASSVSTGVPSGTSGRINEQYF
v_call: TRBV6-1; j_call: TRBJ2-1; clone_size: once; d_call: NA; cdr3_nt: TGTGCCAGCAGTGGATTTTCCGCGGGGGCGGATGAGCAGTTCTTC; cdr3_aa: CASSGFSAGADEQFF
v_call: TRBV7-9; j_call: TRBJ2-5; clone_size: NA; d_call: NA; cdr3_nt: TGTGCCAGCAGCTTTCAAGGGACGCACCCAGGAGAGACCCAGTACTTC; cdr3_aa: CASSFQGTHPGETQYF
v_call: TRBV9; j_call: TRBJ1-6; clone_size: NA; d_call: NA; cdr3_nt: TGTGCCAGCAGCTCGGGAAGCTCCTATAATTCACCCCTCCACTTT; cdr3_aa: CASSSGSSYNSPLHF
v_call: TRBV29-1; j_call: TRBJ2-5; clone_size: NA; d_call: TRBD1; cdr3_nt: TGCAGCGAAGGACAGGCAACAGAGACCCAGTACTTC; cdr3_aa: CSEGQATETQYF
v_call: TRBV18; j_call: TRBJ1-1; clone_size: NA; d_call: TRBD1; cdr3_nt: TGTGCCAGCTCACCTCCCGGGACAGGGGGTTCTAACACTGAAGCTTTCTTT; cdr3_aa: CASSPPGTGGSNTEAFF
v_call: TRBV30; j_call: TRBJ2-1; clone_size: NA; d_call: TRBD1; cdr3_nt: TGTGCCTGGGACAGGGGGCGCACAGATGAGCAGTTCTTC; cdr3_aa: CAWDRGRTDEQFF
v_call: TRBV28; j_call: TRBJ2-7; clone_size: NA; d_call: NA; cdr3_nt: TGTGCCAGCAGTTTGAGCCTCTACGAGCAGTACTTC; cdr3_aa: CASSLSLYEQYF
v_call: TRBV19; j_call: TRBJ1-5; clone_size: NA; d_call: NA; cdr3_nt: TGTGCCAGTAGTTCGCTAACAGGGTCAGGTCAGCCCCAGCATTTT; cdr3_aa: CASSSLTGSGQPQHF
v_call: TRBV21-1; j_call: TRBJ2-4; clone_size: NA; d_call: NA; cdr3_nt: TGTGCCAGCAGCAAGAGGTTTGACGTTAACATTCAGTACTTC; cdr3_aa: CASSKRFDVNIQYF
v_call: TRBV30; j_call: TRBJ2-3; clone_size: few; d_call: TRBD2; cdr3_nt: TGTGCCTGGAGTGTACTAGCGGGAAGCACAGATACGCAGTATTTT; cdr3_aa: CAWSVLAGSTDTQYF
v_call: TRBV28; j_call: TRBJ1-2; clone_size: NA; d_call: NA; cdr3_nt: TGTGCCAGCAACGCGGGGCAGTCCACTAACTATGGCTACACCTTC; cdr3_aa: CASNAGQSTNYGYTF
v_call: TRBV6-5; j_call: TRBJ1-1; clone_size: NA; d_call: NA; cdr3_nt: TGTGCCAGCAGTGAATGGGGTGCTTTCTTT; cdr3_aa: CASSEWGAFF
v_call: TRBV15; j_call: TRBJ1-3; clone_size: few; d_call: NA; cdr3_nt: TGTGCCACCCGGCACATCCCCTCTGGAAACACCATATATTTT; cdr3_aa: CATRHIPSGNTIYF
v_call: TRBV2; j_call: TRBJ2-5; clone_size: NA; d_call: NA; cdr3_nt: TGTGCCAGCAGTGCTTGGGGCCAAGAGACCCAGTACTTC; cdr3_aa: CASSAWGQETQYF
v_call: TRBV7-2; j_call: TRBJ2-1; clone_size: NA; d_call: NA; cdr3_nt: TGTGCCAGCAGCTCCGTCGCAGGTCCGCAGTTCTTC; cdr3_aa: CASSSVAGPQFF
v_call: TRBV5-4; j_call: TRBJ2-1; clone_size: NA; d_call: TRBD1; cdr3_nt: TGTGCCAGCAGCAACGGACAGGGGATAGGGCGCTCCTACAATGAGCAGTTCTTC; cdr3_aa: CASSNGQGIGRSYNEQFF
v_call: TRBV7-6; j_call: TRBJ2-3; clone_size: NA; d_call: NA; cdr3_nt: TGTGCCAGCAGCTTAGGAGTTACAGATACGCAGTATTTT; cdr3_aa: CASSLGVTDTQYF
v_call: TRBV4-1; j_call: TRBJ2-7; clone_size: NA; d_call: TRBD2; cdr3_nt: TGCGCCAGCAGCCAGGGACTAGCGCGTCGGGAGCAGTACTTC; cdr3_aa: CASSQGLARREQYF
v_call: TRBV2; j_call: TRBJ2-4; clone_size: NA; d_call: TRBD1; cdr3_nt: TGTGCCAGCAGTGGCCAGGGGGTAAACATTCAGTACTTC; cdr3_aa: CASSGQGVNIQYF
v_call: TRBV21-1; j_call: TRBJ2-7; clone_size: NA; d_call: NA; cdr3_nt: TGTGCCAGCAGTACACCGGTTTTTTACGAGCAGTACTTC; cdr3_aa: CASSTPVFYEQYF
v_call: TRBV7-8; j_call: TRBJ1-3; clone_size: once; d_call: NA; cdr3_nt: TGTGCCAGCAGCCCCCGGGACATGGGCACCATATATTTT; cdr3_aa: CASSPRDMGTIYF
v_call: TRBV5-6; j_call: TRBJ1-1; clone_size: NA; d_call: NA; cdr3_nt: TGTGCCAGCAGCTTGCCATATTTTGGCACTGAAGCTTTCTTT; cdr3_aa: CASSLPYFGTEAFF
v_call: TRBV4-1; j_call: TRBJ1-1; clone_size: few; d_call: TRBD1; cdr3_nt: TGCGCCAGCAGCCAAGGGACAGGGAAAGGCATGAACACTGAAGCTTTCTTT; cdr3_aa: CASSQGTGKGMNTEAFF
v_call: TRBV15; j_call: TRBJ2-3; clone_size: NA; d_call: NA; cdr3_nt: TGTGCCACCAGCAGAGAAACTCTTTATAGCACAGATACGCAGTATTTT; cdr3_aa: CATSRETLYSTDTQYF